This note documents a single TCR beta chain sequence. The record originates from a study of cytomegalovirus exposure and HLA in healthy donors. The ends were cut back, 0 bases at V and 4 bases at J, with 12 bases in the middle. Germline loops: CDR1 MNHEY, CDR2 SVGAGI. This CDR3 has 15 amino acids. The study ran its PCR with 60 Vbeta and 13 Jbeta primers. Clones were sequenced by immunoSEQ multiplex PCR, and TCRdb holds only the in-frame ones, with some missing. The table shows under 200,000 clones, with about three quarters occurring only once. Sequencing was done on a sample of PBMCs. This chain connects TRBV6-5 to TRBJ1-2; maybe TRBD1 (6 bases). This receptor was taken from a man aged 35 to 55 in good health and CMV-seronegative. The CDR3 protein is CASSYSTGQPYGYTF. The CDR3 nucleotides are TGTGCCAGCAGTTACTCGACAGGCCAGCCCTATGGCTACACCTTC.